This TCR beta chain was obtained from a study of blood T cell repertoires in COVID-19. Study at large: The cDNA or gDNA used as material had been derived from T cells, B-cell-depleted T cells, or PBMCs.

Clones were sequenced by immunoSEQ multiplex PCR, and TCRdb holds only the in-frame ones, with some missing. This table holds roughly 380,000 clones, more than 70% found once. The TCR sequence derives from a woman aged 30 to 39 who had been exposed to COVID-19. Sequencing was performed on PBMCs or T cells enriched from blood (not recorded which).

The CDR3 DNA reads as TGCGCCAGCAGCTTGACCGGGTACGAGCAGTACTTC. This gives the protein CASSLTGYEQYF. V usage is TRBV5-1 and J usage is TRBJ2-7; D is unclear. The CDR3 totals 12 residues. V lost 1 base and J lost 4, with 6 bases in between. The germline V gene encodes CDR1 SGHRS and CDR2 YFSETQ.